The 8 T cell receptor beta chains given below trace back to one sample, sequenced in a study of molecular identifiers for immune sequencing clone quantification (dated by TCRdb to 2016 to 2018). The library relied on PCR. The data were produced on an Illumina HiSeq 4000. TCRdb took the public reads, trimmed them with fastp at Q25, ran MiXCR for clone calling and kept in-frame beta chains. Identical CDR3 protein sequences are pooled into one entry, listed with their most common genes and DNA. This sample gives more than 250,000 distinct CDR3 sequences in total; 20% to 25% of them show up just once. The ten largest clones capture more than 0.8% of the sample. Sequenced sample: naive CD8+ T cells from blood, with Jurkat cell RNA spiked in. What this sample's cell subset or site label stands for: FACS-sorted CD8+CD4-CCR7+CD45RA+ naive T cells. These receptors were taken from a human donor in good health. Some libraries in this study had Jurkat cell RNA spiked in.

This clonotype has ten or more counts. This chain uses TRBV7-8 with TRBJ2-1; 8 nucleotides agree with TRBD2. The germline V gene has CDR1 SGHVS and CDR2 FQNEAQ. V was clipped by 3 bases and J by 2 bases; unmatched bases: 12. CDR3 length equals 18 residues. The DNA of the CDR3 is TGTGCCAGCAGCTTTAGGGGTGGGACTAGAGCAGCCTACAATGAGCAGTTCTTC. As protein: CASSFRGGTRAAYNEQFF.

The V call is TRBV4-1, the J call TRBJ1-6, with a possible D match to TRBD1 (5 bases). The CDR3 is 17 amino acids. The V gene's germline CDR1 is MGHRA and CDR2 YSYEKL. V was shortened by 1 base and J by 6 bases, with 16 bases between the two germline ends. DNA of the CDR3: TGCGCCAGCAGCCAAGTACTTGGGGGTTTATCTAATTCACCCCTCCACTTT. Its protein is CASSQVLGGLSNSPLHF.

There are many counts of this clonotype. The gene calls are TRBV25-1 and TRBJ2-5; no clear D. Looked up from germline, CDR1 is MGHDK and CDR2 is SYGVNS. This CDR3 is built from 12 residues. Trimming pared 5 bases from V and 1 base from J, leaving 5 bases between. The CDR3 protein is CASSWGQETQYF. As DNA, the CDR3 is TGTGCCAGCAGTTGGGGCCAAGAGACCCAGTACTTC.

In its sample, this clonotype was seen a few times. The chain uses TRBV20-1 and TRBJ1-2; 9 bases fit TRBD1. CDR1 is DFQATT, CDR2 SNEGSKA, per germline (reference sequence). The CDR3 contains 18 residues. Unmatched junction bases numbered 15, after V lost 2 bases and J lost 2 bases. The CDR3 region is CSARIGGGTGRRNYGYTF. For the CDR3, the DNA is TGCAGTGCTAGAATAGGAGGAGGGACAGGGAGGAGGAACTATGGCTACACCTTC.

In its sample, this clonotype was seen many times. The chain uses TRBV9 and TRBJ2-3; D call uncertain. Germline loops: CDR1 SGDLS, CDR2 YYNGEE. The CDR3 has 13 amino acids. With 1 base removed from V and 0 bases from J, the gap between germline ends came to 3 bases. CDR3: CASSVLSTDTQYF. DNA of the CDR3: TGTGCCAGCAGCGTACTAAGCACAGATACGCAGTATTTT. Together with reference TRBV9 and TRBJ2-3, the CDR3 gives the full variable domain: DSGVTQTPKHLITATGQRVTLRCSPRSGDLSVYWYQQSLDQGLQFLIQYYNGEERAKGNILERFSAQQFPDLHSELNLSSLELGDSALYFCASSVLSTDTQYFGPGTRLTVL.

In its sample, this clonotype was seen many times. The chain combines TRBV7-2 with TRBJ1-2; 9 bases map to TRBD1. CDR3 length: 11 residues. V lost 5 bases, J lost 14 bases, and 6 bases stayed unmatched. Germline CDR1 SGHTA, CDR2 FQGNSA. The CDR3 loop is CASSHGTGPTF. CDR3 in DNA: TGTGCCAGCAGCCATGGGACAGGGCCGACCTTC.

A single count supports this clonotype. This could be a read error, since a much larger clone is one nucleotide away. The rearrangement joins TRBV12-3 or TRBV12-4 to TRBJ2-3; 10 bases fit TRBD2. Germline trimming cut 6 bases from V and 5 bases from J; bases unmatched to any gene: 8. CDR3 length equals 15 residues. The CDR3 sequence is CASRRLAGGIDTQYF. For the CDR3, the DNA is TGTGCCAGCAGAAGGTTAGCGGGGGGCATAGATACGCAGTATTTT.

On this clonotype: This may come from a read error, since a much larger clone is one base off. CDR3 DNA sequence: TGTGCCAGCAGTTTATTCCACAAACCTAGCGCAGATACGCAGTATTTT. Translated: CASSLFHKPSADTQYF. The chain recombines TRBV12-3 or TRBV12-4 with TRBJ2-3; TRBD2 is a possible D gene (6 bases). The ends were cut back, 2 bases at V and 4 bases at J, with 16 bases in the middle. This CDR3 has 16 amino acids.